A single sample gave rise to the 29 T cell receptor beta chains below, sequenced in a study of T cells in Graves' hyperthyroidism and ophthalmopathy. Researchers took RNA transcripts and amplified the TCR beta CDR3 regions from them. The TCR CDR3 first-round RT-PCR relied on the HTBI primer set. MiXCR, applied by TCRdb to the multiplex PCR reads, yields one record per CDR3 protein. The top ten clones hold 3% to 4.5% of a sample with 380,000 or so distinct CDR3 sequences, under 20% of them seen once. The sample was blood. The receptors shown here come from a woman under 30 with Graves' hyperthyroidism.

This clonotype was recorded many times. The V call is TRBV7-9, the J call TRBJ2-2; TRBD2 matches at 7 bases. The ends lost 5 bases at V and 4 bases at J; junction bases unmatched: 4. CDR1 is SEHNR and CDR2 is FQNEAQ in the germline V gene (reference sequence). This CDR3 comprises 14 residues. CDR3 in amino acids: CASSRAGSTGELFF. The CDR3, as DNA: TGTGCCAGCAGCCGAGCGGGGTCCACCGGGGAGCTGTTTTTT.

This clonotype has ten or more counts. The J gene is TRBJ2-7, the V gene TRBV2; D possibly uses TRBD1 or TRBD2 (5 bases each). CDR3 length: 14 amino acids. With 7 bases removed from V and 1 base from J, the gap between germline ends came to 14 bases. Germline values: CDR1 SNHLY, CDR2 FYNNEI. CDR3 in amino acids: CASTGRQGSYEQYF. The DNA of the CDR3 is TGTGCCAGCACGGGGCGGCAGGGATCCTACGAGCAGTACTTC.

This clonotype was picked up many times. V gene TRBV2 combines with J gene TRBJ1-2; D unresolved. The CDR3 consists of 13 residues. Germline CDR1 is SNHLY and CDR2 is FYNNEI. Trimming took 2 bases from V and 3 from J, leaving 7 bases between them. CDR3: CASSEHGYYGYTF. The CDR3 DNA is TGTGCCAGCAGTGAACACGGCTACTATGGCTACACCTTC.

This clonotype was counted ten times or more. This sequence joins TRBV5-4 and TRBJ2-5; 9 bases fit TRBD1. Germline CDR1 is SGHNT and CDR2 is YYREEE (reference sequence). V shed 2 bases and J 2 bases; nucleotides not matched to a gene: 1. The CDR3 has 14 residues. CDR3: CASSFGQGQETQYF. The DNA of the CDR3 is TGTGCCAGCAGCTTCGGACAGGGGCAAGAGACCCAGTACTTC. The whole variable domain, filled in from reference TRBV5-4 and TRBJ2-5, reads ETGVTQSPTHLIKTRGQQVTLRCSSQSGHNTVSWYQQALGQGPQFIFQYYREEENGRGNFPPRFSGLQFPNYSSELNVNALELDDSALYLCASSFGQGQETQYFGPGTRLLVL.

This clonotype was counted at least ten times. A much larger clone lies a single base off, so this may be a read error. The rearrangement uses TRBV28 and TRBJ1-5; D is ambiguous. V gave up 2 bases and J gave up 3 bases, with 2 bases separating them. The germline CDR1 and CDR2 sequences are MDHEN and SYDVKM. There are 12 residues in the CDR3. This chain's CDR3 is CASSLDNQPQHF. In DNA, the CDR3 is TGTGCCAGCAGTTTAGACAATCAGCCCCAGCATTTT.

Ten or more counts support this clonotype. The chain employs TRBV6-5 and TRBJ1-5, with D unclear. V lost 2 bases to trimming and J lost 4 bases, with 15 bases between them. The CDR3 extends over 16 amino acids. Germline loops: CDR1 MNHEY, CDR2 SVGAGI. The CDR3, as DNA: TGTGCCAGCAGTTACGGTGAGCCGGCGTTAAATCAGCCCCAGCATTTT. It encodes CASSYGEPALNQPQHF.

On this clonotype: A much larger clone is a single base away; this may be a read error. The CDR3 spells CAISEHRLAGGCEQYF. The CDR3 region has the DNA TGTGCCATCAGTGAGCACCGACTAGCGGGGGGTTGCGAGCAGTACTTC. The rearrangement uses TRBV10-3 and TRBJ2-7; 13 nucleotides align to TRBD2. V shed 2 bases and J 6 bases; nucleotides not matched to a gene: 7. Germline V gene data show CDR1 as ENHRY and CDR2 as SYGVKD. This CDR3 region has 16 residues.

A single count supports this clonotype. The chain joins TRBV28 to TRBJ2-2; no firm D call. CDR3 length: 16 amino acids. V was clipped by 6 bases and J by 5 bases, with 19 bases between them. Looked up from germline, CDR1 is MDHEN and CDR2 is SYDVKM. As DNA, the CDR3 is TGTGCCAGCAGCCCATTCAGACCAGCGCTAACCGGGGAGCTGTTTTTT. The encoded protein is CASSPFRPALTGELFF.

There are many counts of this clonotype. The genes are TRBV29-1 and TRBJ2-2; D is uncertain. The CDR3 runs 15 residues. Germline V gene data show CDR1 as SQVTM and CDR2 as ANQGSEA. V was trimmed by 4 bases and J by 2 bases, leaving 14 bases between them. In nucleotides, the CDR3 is TGCAGCGTTGCTGGCTGGGCGGATAACACCGGGGAGCTGTTTTTT. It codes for CSVAGWADNTGELFF.

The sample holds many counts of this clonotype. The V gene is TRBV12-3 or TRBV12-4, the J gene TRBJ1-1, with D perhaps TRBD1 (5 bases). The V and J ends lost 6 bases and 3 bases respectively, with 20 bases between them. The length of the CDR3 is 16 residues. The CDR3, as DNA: TGTGCCAGCAGGAGACGGGGGGGGGTGATGGACACTGAAGCTTTCTTT. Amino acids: CASRRRGGVMDTEAFF.

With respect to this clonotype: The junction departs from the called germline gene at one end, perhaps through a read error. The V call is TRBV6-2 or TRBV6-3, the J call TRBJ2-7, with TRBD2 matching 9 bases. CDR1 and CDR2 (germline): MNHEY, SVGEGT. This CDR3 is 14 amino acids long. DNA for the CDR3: TGTGCCAGCAACGGAGGGACTAGCTTGTACGTGCAGTACTTC. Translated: CASNGGTSLYVQYF.

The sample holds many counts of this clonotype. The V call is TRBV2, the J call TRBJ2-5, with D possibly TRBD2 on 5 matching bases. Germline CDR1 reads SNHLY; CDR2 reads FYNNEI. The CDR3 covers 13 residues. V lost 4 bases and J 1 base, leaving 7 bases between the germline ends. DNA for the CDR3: TGTGCCAGCAGTGTCAGCGGCCAAGAGACCCAGTACTTC. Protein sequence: CASSVSGQETQYF.

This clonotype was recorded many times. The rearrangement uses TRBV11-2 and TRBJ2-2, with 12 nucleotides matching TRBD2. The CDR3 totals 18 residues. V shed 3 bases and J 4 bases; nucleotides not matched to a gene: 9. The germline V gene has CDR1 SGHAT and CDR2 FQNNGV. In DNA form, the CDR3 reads TGTGCCAGCAGCTTGGGAAAAACGGGACTAGCGGGCACCGGGGAGCTGTTTTTT. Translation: CASSLGKTGLAGTGELFF.

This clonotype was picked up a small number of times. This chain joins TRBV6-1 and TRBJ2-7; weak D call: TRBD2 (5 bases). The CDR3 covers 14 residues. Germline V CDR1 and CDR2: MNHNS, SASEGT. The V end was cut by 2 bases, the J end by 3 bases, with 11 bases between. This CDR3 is CASSESGIRYEQYF. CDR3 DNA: TGTGCCAGCAGTGAATCCGGGATCCGCTACGAGCAGTACTTC.

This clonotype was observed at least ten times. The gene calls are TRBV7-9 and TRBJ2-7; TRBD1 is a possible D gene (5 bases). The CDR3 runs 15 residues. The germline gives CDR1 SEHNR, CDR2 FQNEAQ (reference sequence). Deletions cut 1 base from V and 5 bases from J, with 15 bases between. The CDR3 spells CASSLVLGAHNEQYF. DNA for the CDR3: TGTGCCAGCAGCTTAGTCCTAGGGGCTCACAACGAGCAGTACTTC.

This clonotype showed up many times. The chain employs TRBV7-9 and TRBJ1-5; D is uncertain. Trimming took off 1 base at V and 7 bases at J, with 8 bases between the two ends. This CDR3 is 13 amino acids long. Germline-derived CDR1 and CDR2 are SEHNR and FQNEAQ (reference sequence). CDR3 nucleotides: TGTGCCAGCAGCTTAGGGGTCCAACAGCCCCAGCATTTT. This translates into CASSLGVQQPQHF.

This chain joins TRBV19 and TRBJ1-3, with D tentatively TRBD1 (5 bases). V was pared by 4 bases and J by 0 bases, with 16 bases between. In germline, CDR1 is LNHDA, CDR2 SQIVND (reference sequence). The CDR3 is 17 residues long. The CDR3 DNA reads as TGTGCCAGTAGTAATCGGGACCTGACCTTCTCTGGAAACACCATATATTTT. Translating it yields CASSNRDLTFSGNTIYF. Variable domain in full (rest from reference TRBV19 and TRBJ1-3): DGGITQSPKYLFRKEGQNVTLSCEQNLNHDAMYWYRQDPGQGLRLIYYSQIVNDFQKGDIAEGYSVSREKKESFPLTVTSAQKNPTAFYLCASSNRDLTFSGNTIYFGEGSWLTVV.

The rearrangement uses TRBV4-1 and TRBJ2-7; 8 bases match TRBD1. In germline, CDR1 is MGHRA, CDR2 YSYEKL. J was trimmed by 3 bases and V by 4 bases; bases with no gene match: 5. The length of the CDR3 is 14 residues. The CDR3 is CASSRQGASYEQYF. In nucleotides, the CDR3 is TGCGCCAGCAGCCGTCAGGGGGCGAGCTACGAGCAGTACTTC.

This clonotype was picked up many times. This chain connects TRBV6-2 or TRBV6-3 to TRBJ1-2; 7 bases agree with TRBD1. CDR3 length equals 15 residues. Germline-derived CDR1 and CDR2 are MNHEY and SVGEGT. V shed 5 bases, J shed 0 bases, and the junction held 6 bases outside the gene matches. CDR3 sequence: CASSTGDSANYGYTF. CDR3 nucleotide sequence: TGTGCCAGCAGTACCGGGGACAGCGCTAACTATGGCTACACCTTC.

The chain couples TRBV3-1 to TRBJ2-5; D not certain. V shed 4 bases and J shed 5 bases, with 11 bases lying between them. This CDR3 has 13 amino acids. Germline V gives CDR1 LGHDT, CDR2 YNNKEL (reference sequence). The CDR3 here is CASSPWPGETQYF. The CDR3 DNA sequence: TGTGCCAGCAGCCCGTGGCCTGGGGAGACCCAGTACTTC.

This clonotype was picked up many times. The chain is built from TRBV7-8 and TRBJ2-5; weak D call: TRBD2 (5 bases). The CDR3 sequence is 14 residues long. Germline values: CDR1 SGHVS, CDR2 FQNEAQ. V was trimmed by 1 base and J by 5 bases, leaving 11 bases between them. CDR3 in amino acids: CASSLVYSGETQYF. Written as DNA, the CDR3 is TGTGCCAGCAGCTTAGTTTATTCGGGGGAGACCCAGTACTTC.

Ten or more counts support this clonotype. The DNA for the CDR3 is TGTGCCAGCAGTTCGGCAGGTGATGGCTACACCTTC. Translating gives CASSSAGDGYTF. The chain recombines TRBV6-5 with TRBJ1-2; D not certain. The germline gives CDR1 MNHEY, CDR2 SVGAGI. Trimming stripped 4 bases from V and 6 bases from J, with 9 bases between. The CDR3 contains 12 residues.

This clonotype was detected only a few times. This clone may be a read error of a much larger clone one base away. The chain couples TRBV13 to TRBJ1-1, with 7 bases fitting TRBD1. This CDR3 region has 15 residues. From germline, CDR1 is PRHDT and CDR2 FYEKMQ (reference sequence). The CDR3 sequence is CASSLGGTAVTEASF. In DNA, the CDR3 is TGTGCCAGCAGCCTTGGGGGGACAGCCGTCACTGAAGCTTCCTTT.

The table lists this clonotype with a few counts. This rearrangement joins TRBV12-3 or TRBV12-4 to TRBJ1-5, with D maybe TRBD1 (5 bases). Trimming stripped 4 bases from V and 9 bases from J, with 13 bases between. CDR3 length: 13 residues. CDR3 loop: CASSSDSGRPQHF. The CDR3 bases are TGTGCCAGCAGTTCTGACAGCGGTAGGCCCCAGCATTTT.

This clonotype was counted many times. The CDR3 nucleotides are TGCAGTGCTTTGGACAGGTCTTATGGCTACACCTTC. Protein: CSALDRSYGYTF. The chain is built from TRBV20-1 and TRBJ1-2; 7 bases line up with TRBD1. This CDR3 has 12 residues. Germline V gene sequence: CDR1 DFQATT, CDR2 SNEGSKA (reference sequence). V lost 5 bases and J lost 5; bases outside the gene matches: 5.

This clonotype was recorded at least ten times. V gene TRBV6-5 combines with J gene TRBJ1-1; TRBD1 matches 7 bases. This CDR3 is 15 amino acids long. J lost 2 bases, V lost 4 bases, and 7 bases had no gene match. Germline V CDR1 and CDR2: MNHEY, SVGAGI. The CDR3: CASSSPGQRNTEAFF. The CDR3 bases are TGTGCCAGCAGTTCACCGGGACAGAGAAACACTGAAGCTTTCTTT.

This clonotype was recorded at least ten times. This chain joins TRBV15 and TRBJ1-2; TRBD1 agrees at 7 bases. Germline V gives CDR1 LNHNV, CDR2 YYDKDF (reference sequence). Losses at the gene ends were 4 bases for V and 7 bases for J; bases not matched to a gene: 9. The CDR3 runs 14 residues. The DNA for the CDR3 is TGTGCCACCAGCACCCTGACAGGGAGTGGTGGCTACACCTTC. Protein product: CATSTLTGSGGYTF. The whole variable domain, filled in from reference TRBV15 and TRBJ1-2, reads DAMVIQNPRYQVTQFGKPVTLSCSQTLNHNVMYWYQQKSSQAPKLLFHYYDKDFNNEADTPDNFQSRRPNTSFCFLDIRSPGLGDTAMYLCATSTLTGSGGYTFGSGTRLTVV.

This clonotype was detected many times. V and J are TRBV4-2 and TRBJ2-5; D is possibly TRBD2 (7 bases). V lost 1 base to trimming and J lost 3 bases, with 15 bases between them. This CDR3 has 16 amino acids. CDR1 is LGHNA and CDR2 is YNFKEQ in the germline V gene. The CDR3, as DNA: TGTGCCAGCAGCCAAGTTGGGGGGGGCAGAAAAGAGACCCAGTACTTC. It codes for CASSQVGGGRKETQYF.

The CDR3 spells CASGKGLGYTF. The CDR3 bases are TGTGCCAGCGGGAAAGGCTTAGGCTACACCTTC. This chain links TRBV6-2 or TRBV6-3 with TRBJ1-2; D gene uncertain. The germline V gene encodes CDR1 MNHEY and CDR2 SVGEGT. The V end lost 8 bases, the J end lost 8 bases, and 12 bases lay between the germline ends. This CDR3 is 11 amino acids long.